This T cell receptor (beta chain) originates from a study of brain T cells in children with intractable seizures. Findings and caveats of the study: Clones missing pre-surgery may reflect undersampling of that blood sample.

Profiling relied on immunoSEQ multiplex PCR, and the TCRdb table lists in-frame clones only, not all of them. The table lists some 64,000 clones, around 96% of them singletons, with 0.35% to 0.4% in the top ten. The sequenced cases were selected for having the highest brain T cell transcript signatures. The CDR3 extends over 11 amino acids. Trimming left V 4 bases short and J 5 bases short, with 5 bases between. Worth noting for this clone: Its target is unknown.

This receptor was taken from a boy in the first two years of life with focal cortical dysplasia and intractable seizures. The sample here was peripheral blood, taken at surgery. The rearrangement joins TRBV12-3 or TRBV12-4 to TRBJ2-5; maybe TRBD2 (5 bases). CDR3 sequence reads: CASSSGETQYF. In DNA, the CDR3 is TGTGCCAGCAGTTCGGGGGAGACCCAGTACTTC.